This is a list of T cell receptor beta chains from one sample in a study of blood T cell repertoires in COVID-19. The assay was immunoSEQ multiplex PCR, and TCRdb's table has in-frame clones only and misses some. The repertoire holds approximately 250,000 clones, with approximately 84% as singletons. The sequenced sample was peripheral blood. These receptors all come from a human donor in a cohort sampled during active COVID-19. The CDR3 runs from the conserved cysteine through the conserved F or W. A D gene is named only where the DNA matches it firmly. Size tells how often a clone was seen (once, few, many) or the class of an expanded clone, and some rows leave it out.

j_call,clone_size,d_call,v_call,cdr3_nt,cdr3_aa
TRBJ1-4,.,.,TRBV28,TGTGCCAGCACCCCGCGGGGGGAGACGAGGGGGTCAAAACTGTTTTTT,CASTPRGETRGSKLFF
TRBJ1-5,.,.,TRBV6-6,TGTGCCAGCAGTGAGTGGGGAGGGGTGGAACAGCCCCAGCATTTT,CASSEWGGVEQPQHF
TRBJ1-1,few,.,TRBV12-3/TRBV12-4,TGTGCCAGCAGTTTACGGACTGAAGCTTTCTTT,CASSLRTEAFF
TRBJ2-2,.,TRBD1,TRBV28,TGTGCCAGCAGTTTATGGGGGCCAGGACAGGGAGCCGGGGAGCTGTTTTTT,CASSLWGPGQGAGELFF
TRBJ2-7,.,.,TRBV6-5,TGTGCCAGCAGTTACTCGGCAGGTGGCACCTACGAGCAGTACTTC,CASSYSAGGTYEQYF
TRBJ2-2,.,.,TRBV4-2,TGTGCCAGCAGCCAAGGCCCACTCCGAGAGGCGAACACCGGGGAGCTGTTTTTT,CASSQGPLREANTGELFF
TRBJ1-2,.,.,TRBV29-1,TGCAGCGTTGGTCCAGGGGCGAACTATGGCTACACCTTC,CSVGPGANYGYTF
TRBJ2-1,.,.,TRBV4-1,TGCGCCAGCAGCCCCGGACTCAGGAGCTCCTACAATGAGCAGTTCTTC,CASSPGLRSSYNEQFF
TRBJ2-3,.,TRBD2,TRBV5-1,TGCGCCAGCAGCTTGGCTAGCGGGGAAGGTACAGATACGCAGTATTTT,CASSLASGEGTDTQYF
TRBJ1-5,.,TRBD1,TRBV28,TGTGCCAGCAGTTTATGGACAGGGAATAGCAATCAGCCCCAGCATTTT,CASSLWTGNSNQPQHF
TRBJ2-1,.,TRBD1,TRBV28,TGTGCCAGCAGTCGGTGGGACAGGGTCAATGAGCAGTTCTTC,CASSRWDRVNEQFF
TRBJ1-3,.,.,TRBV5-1,TGCGCCAGCAGCTTGAGCTCTTTGGGGAGCTCTGGAAACACCATATATTTT,CASSLSSLGSSGNTIYF
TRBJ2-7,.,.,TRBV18,TGTGCCAGCTCACCCACGTCTGGAGGTACGGGCGAGCAGTACTTC,CASSPTSGGTGEQYF
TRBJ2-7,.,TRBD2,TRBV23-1,TGCGCCAGCAGCAATCGGGGGGGACAACTCTCCTACGAGCAGTACTTC,CASSNRGGQLSYEQYF
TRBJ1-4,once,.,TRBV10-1,TGCGCCAGCAGCAGGGACATCGGTGAAAAACTGTTTTTT,CASSRDIGEKLFF
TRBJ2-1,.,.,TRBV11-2,TGTGCCAGCAGCTTAGATCGCGGGGGCTACTACAATGAGCAGTTCTTC,CASSLDRGGYYNEQFF
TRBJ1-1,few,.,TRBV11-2,TGTGCCAGCAGCGTGACATCGTTGGGTGAAGCTTTCTTT,CASSVTSLGEAFF
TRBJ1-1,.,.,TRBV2,TGTGCCAGCAGCCGGGCCGCGGGGGTCACTGAAGCTTTCTTT,CASSRAAGVTEAFF
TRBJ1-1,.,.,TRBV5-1,TGCGCCAGCAGCTTAGGTAGTGGGGGCATGAACACTGAAGCTTTCTTT,CASSLGSGGMNTEAFF
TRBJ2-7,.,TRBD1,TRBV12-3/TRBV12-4,TGTGCCAGCAGCCCGGGACAGGGGAACGAGCAGTACTTC,CASSPGQGNEQYF
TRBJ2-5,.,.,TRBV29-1,TGCAGCGTTACCGAAAGGGGAGGAGAGACCCAGTACTTC,CSVTERGGETQYF
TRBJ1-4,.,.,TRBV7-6,TGTGCCAGCAGCTTATCTACAGGGTTGATAAGGGAAAAACTGTTTTTT,CASSLSTGLIREKLFF
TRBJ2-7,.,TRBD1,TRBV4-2,TGTGCCAGCAGCCCACAGGGGGCTCAACCCGGCGAGCAGTACTTC,CASSPQGAQPGEQYF
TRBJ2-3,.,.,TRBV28,TGTGCCAGCAGTTTACCCGCAGATACGCAGTATTTT,CASSLPADTQYF
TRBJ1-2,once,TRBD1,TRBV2,TGTGCCAGCAGAGGGGACAGCGTATATGGCTACACCTTC,CASRGDSVYGYTF
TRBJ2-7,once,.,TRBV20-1,TGCAGTGCTAGTTTGGGACAAGGCTACGAGCAGTACTTC,CSASLGQGYEQYF
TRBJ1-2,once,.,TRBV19,TGTGCCAGTAGTCCGTCCCGGAGTCGCTATGGCTACACCTTC,CASSPSRSRYGYTF
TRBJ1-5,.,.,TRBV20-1,TGCAGTGCTAGTAGGGGGAACAGGGCTAGCAATCAGCCCCAGCATTTT,CSASRGNRASNQPQHF
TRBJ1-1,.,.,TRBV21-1,TGTGCCAGCAGCAGCCACAGCAACTTGAACACTGAAGCTTTCTTT,CASSSHSNLNTEAFF
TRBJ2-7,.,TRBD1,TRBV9,TGTGCCAGCAGCGTAGCAACAGGGGGCCCCTACGAGCAGTACTTC,CASSVATGGPYEQYF
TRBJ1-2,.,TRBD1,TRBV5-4,TGTGCCAGCAGCCCCCGGGACAGGGAGGGGTATGGCTACACCTTC,CASSPRDREGYGYTF
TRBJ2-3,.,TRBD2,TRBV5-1,TGCGCCAGCAGTCCCCTGACTAGCGGGGTAACCCAGGGTACGCAGTATTTT,CASSPLTSGVTQGTQYF
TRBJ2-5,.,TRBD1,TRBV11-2,TGTGCCAGCAGCTTATCAGGGGGCCTACAAGAGACCCAGTACTTC,CASSLSGGLQETQYF
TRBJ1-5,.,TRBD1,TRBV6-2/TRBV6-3,TGTGCCAGCAGTTACAAACAGGGGCTTTCTCAGCCCCAGCATTTT,CASSYKQGLSQPQHF
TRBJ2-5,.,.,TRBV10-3,TGTGCCATCAGTGCTGCGGGGGCGGGGGAGACCCAGTACTTC,CAISAAGAGETQYF
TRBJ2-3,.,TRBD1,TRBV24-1,TGTGCCACCAGTGAGACCGGGACAGTATCCTCAGATACGCAGTATTTT,CATSETGTVSSDTQYF